The sample holds one count of the clone carrying this T cell receptor (beta chain). Its antigen is currently unknown. The V gene lost 5 bases and the J gene lost 3 bases, with 14 bases spanning the gap. The germline CDR1 and CDR2 sequences are MNHNS and SASEGT. This CDR3 is built from 14 residues. TCRdb keeps only in-frame clones here, not all; method: immunoSEQ multiplex PCR. The sample includes 55,000 to 80,000 clones, around 82% of them seen just once. The sample belongs to a study of OX40 agonist ivuxolimab in advanced cancers. Study-wide background: Three patients responded partially, comprising one with hepatocellular carcinoma and two with cutaneous melanoma. Findings and limits, study-wide: Partly responding patients at 0.1-3.0 mg/kg showed some of the smallest clonal expansion.

The material was CD4+ or CD8+ T cells sorted from blood, obtained in a trial of the OX40 agonist ivuxolimab. The chain employs TRBV6-1 and TRBJ2-7; TRBD2 might be the D (6 bases). The receptor comes from an adult with an advanced solid tumor such as melanoma, head and neck, liver or kidney cancer. The CDR3 DNA follows: TGTGCCAGCAGTATCCCCCGGGGGAGCTACGAGCAGTACTTC. Encoded protein: CASSIPRGSYEQYF.